The present entry profiles one T cell receptor beta chain with its context. Cohort placement rested on clinical history that participants reported themselves. This entry is derived from a study of blood T cell repertoires in COVID-19. In the source study's methods: Estimation of nucleated cell counts was performed using reference gene primer amplification. The protocol was immunoSEQ multiplex PCR, while the TCRdb copy is restricted to in-frame clones and leaves out a portion. Clone size and the V and J calls come from that table; the DNA yielded D and trimming. This sample has 290,000 or so clones; around 87% occur once, and the top ten carry 3.5% to 5%. The receptor's source is a woman aged 18-29 years with acute COVID-19. The specimen sequenced was PBMCs or T cells enriched from blood (not recorded which).

The DNA of the CDR3 is TGTGCCAGCAGCGGATACAGGGACCATGAGCAGTTCTTC. This codes for CASSGYRDHEQFF. V is TRBV3-1 (or the pseudogene TRBV3-2) and J is TRBJ2-1, with a possible D match to TRBD1 (6 bases). Trimming pared 5 bases from V and 8 bases from J, leaving 13 bases between. CDR1 and CDR2 (germline): LGHDT, YNNKEL (reference sequence). The CDR3 has 13 residues.